The present T cell receptor beta chain was sequenced within a study of cytomegalovirus exposure and HLA in healthy donors. Overall study results and limits: Rare TCR sequences dominated, though some public TCRs recurred in many donors. It is likely that the observed cluster of highly shared sequence variants was a sequencing artifact.

This CDR3 is built from 16 residues. Per germline, CDR1 WNHNN and CDR2 SYGVQD (reference sequence). Trimming stripped 2 bases from V and 0 bases from J, with 10 bases between. As to this clone: Its antigen is unidentified.

PCR was performed using 60 Vbeta and 13 Jbeta primers. The method was immunoSEQ multiplex PCR; TCRdb's version includes in-frame clones alone and lacks a portion of them. The data hold around 130,000 clones, with about 66% observed a single time. Sequences were obtained from PBMCs. The chain carries TRBV10-1 and TRBJ1-4; D not certain. The receptor's source is a young man in good health and CMV-seropositive. The DNA for the CDR3 is TGCGCCAGCAGTGAGACAGCTACCTCAACTAATGAAAAACTGTTTTTT. It is translated as CASSETATSTNEKLFF.